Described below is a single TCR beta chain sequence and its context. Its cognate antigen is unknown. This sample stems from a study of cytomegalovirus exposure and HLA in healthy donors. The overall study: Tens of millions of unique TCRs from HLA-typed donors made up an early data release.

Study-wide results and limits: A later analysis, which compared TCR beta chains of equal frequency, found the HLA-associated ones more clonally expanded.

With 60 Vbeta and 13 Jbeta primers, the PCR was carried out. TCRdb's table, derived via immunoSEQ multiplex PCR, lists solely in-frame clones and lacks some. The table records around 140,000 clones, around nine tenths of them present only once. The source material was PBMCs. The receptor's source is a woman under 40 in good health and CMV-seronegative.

The CDR3 DNA is TGTGCCAGCAGTTGGAGTTCGGCCTACGAGCAGTACTTC. It is translated as CASSWSSAYEQYF. This rearrangement joins TRBV28 to TRBJ2-7, with D unresolved. Per the germline V gene, CDR1 is MDHEN and CDR2 is SYDVKM. The V and J ends lost 4 bases and 2 bases respectively, with 9 bases between them. The CDR3 totals 13 residues.